These 28 T cell receptor beta chains share one sample of origin, sequenced in a study of cytomegalovirus exposure and HLA in healthy donors. Use of 60 Vbeta and 13 Jbeta primers characterized the PCR. Only in-frame clones appear in the TCRdb table, and some are missing; sequencing was by immunoSEQ multiplex PCR. The sample lists hundreds of thousands of clones; over 80% were seen once. Material for sequencing was PBMCs. The receptors derive from a boy aged 2 to 10 in good health and CMV-seronegative.

The chain uses TRBV5-1 and TRBJ1-1; possibly TRBD1 for D (6 bases). Trimming took off 5 bases at V and 0 bases at J, with 17 bases between the two ends. CDR3 length equals 16 residues. Germline CDR1 reads SGHRS; CDR2 reads YFSETQ. The CDR3 coding sequence is TGCGCCAGCAGACCCGAGGGGGGGGTTATGAACACTGAAGCTTTCTTT. Encoded protein: CASRPEGGVMNTEAFF.

J is TRBJ2-3 and V is TRBV29-1; 10 bases agree with TRBD2. The V and J ends lost 8 bases and 1 base, in that order; junction bases with no gene match: 6. The CDR3 has 14 amino acids. Per germline, CDR1 SQVTM and CDR2 ANQGSEA. The CDR3 DNA sequence: TGCAGCTTTGCCGGGACTAGCGGCACAGATACGCAGTATTTT. Amino acid sequence: CSFAGTSGTDTQYF.

The rearrangement joins TRBV11-3 to TRBJ2-5; D might be TRBD2 (6 bases). Trimming removed 3 bases at V and 3 bases at J, with 17 bases between. The CDR3 length is 16 residues. CDR1 is SGHNT and CDR2 is YENEEA in the germline V gene. This chain's CDR3 is CASSLKTSLGKETQYF. Written as DNA, the CDR3 is TGTGCCAGCAGCTTGAAGACTAGTTTGGGTAAAGAGACCCAGTACTTC.

This clone was found once. V gene TRBV5-1 combines with J gene TRBJ2-5; the match to TRBD1 covers 7 bases. CDR1 SGHRS and CDR2 YFSETQ come from the germline V gene. The CDR3 is 15 residues long. The trim removed 4 bases at V and 2 bases at J, leaving 8 bases unmatched. CDR3 sequence reads: CASSPRDRTQETQYF. CDR3 coding DNA: TGCGCCAGCAGCCCCCGGGACAGAACACAAGAGACCCAGTACTTC. The variable domain in full, with the rest retrieved from reference TRBV5-1 and TRBJ2-5, is KAGVTQTPRYLIKTRGQQVTLSCSPISGHRSVSWYQQTPGQGLQFLFEYFSETQRNKGNFPGRFSGRQFSNSRSEMNVSTLELGDSALYLCASSPRDRTQETQYFGPGTRLLVL.

This clone was detected only a few times. The V call is TRBV5-6, the J call TRBJ2-6, with D unresolved. The CDR3 has 15 amino acids. Germline V gives CDR1 SGHDT, CDR2 YYEEEE. V gave up 4 bases and J gave up 1 base, with 9 bases separating them. In DNA form, the CDR3 reads TGTGCCAGCAGCCCCGACGGGTCTGGGGCCAACGTCCTGACTTTC. Amino acid sequence: CASSPDGSGANVLTF. Complete variable domain (other parts from reference TRBV5-6 and TRBJ2-6): DAGVTQSPTHLIKTRGQQVTLRCSPKSGHDTVSWYQQALGQGPQFIFQYYEEEERQRGNFPDRFSGHQFPNYSSELNVNALLLGDSALYLCASSPDGSGANVLTFGAGSRLTVL.

This chain uses TRBV4-1 with TRBJ2-2, with TRBD2 identical over 15 bases. CDR3 size: 20 residues. The junction had 12 bases not matched to a gene; V was cut back by 0 bases and J by 7 bases. Germline CDR1 is MGHRA and CDR2 is YSYEKL. As DNA, the CDR3 is TGCGCCAGCAGCCAAGATAGGGGACTAGCGGGAGGCAGGCTGTACGGGGAGCTGTTTTTT. Translating it yields CASSQDRGLAGGRLYGELFF.

The chain combines TRBV5-4 with TRBJ2-1; no clear D. The CDR3 covers 15 residues. V was pared by 4 bases and J by 4 bases, with 15 bases between. CDR1 and CDR2 from the germline V gene are SGHNT and YYREEE (reference sequence). CDR3 amino acids: CASSAPTAVYNEQFF. Written as DNA, the CDR3 is TGTGCCAGCAGCGCTCCTACAGCAGTGTACAATGAGCAGTTCTTC.

The rearrangement uses TRBV11-1 and TRBJ2-5, with D possibly being TRBD2 (6 bases). The germline V gene encodes CDR1 SGHAT and CDR2 FQDESV (reference sequence). V shed 3 bases and J shed 8 bases, with 10 bases lying between them. The CDR3 extends over 12 amino acids. The CDR3, as DNA: TGTGCCAGCAGCTTCGGGACTGCTACCCAGTACTTC. It yields the protein CASSFGTATQYF.

V gene TRBV7-9 combines with J gene TRBJ2-7, with D unresolved. The germline V and J ends were trimmed by 5 bases and 4 bases, with 15 bases remaining between them. CDR3 length: 14 amino acids. The germline V gene encodes CDR1 SEHNR and CDR2 FQNEAQ (reference sequence). The CDR3 nucleotides read TGTGCCAGCAGCACCGAAACCGGGTTTTACGAGCAGTACTTC. This codes for CASSTETGFYEQYF.

V usage is TRBV18 and J usage is TRBJ2-7; 10 nucleotides agree with TRBD2. The germline V gene has CDR1 KGHSH and CDR2 LQKENI. CDR3 length equals 16 residues. The junction had 6 bases not matched to a gene; V was cut back by 3 bases and J by 1 base. For the CDR3, the DNA is TGTGCCAGCTCACCTAATAGCGGGGGGCTTTCCTACGAGCAGTACTTC. It encodes CASSPNSGGLSYEQYF.

The rearrangement joins TRBV6-5 to TRBJ1-4; maybe TRBD1 (6 bases). There are 15 residues in the CDR3. V was shortened by 2 bases and J by 7 bases, with 14 bases between the two germline ends. Germline CDR1 MNHEY, CDR2 SVGAGI. CDR3 protein: CASSYGGGGGEKLFF. The CDR3 DNA sequence: TGTGCCAGCAGTTACGGGGGGGGCGGTGGTGAAAAACTGTTTTTT.

The V call is TRBV7-9, the J call TRBJ2-7; 15 bases map to TRBD2. CDR1 SEHNR and CDR2 FQNEAQ come from the germline V gene (reference sequence). This CDR3 is built from 14 residues. V gave up 1 base and J gave up 10 bases; unmatched junction bases: 2. The CDR3 coding sequence is TGTGCCAGCAGCTTAGGGGGACTAGCGGGAGGACAGTACTTC. The encoded protein is CASSLGGLAGGQYF.

The J gene is TRBJ2-2, the V gene TRBV5-1; 7 nucleotides agree with TRBD2. CDR3 size: 15 residues. From germline, CDR1 is SGHRS and CDR2 YFSETQ. V lost 2 bases, J lost 3 bases, and 4 bases stayed unmatched. The CDR3 nucleotides are TGCGCCAGCAGCTTTTCCAGCGGGGACACCGGGGAGCTGTTTTTT. Protein: CASSFSSGDTGELFF.

This chain connects TRBV6-5 to TRBJ1-1; 9 nucleotides align to TRBD1. J was trimmed by 2 bases and V by 6 bases; bases with no gene match: 4. The germline V gene has CDR1 MNHEY and CDR2 SVGAGI. CDR3 length: 14 residues. The CDR3 nucleotides are TGTGCCAGCAGACAGGGGGCTCGAAACACTGAAGCTTTCTTT. Translated, it gives CASRQGARNTEAFF.

The chain links TRBV19 to TRBJ1-3; 7 nucleotides line up with TRBD1. This CDR3 is built from 15 residues. The germline gives CDR1 LNHDA, CDR2 SQIVND (reference sequence). Unmatched junction bases numbered 3, after V lost 4 bases and J lost 0 bases. The CDR3 bases are TGTGCCAGTAGTACCGGGGACAGCTCTGGAAACACCATATATTTT. It is translated as CASSTGDSSGNTIYF.

Worth noting for this clone: No DNA is shown, since the ends of the CDR3 on it are uncertain; the CDR3 is the one TCRdb lists. The CDR3 protein is CASSAVGPGEQYF. The rearrangement joins TRBV19 to TRBJ2-7; TRBD2 reflects the table's D call only, with no check against the DNA. Germline CDR1 is LNHDA and CDR2 is SQIVND (reference sequence). The CDR3 is 13 amino acids in total, end residues counted.

This clone was seen once. This sample includes further DNA sequences coding for the same CDR3. In DNA form, the CDR3 reads TGCGCCAGCAGTCCCGGTACTAGCACAGATACGCAGTATTTT. It specifies CASSPGTSTDTQYF. The chain has TRBV5-1 and TRBJ2-3; D remains ambiguous. The CDR3 spans 14 residues. V was shortened by 5 bases and J by 0 bases, with 10 bases between the two germline ends. The germline gives CDR1 SGHRS, CDR2 YFSETQ.

This chain connects TRBV5-1 to TRBJ2-1, with 9 bases fitting TRBD2. The V and J ends lost 2 bases and 15 bases, in that order; junction bases with no gene match: 9. There are 13 residues in the CDR3. CDR1 SGHRS and CDR2 YFSETQ come from the germline V gene. In DNA, the CDR3 is TGCGCCAGCAGCTTCGTGGCGGGAGGGCCCCTGTTCTTC. Residues: CASSFVAGGPLFF. The variable domain in full, with the rest retrieved from reference TRBV5-1 and TRBJ2-1, is KAGVTQTPRYLIKTRGQQVTLSCSPISGHRSVSWYQQTPGQGLQFLFEYFSETQRNKGNFPGRFSGRQFSNSRSEMNVSTLELGDSALYLCASSFVAGGPLFFGPGTRLTVL.

The rearrangement joins TRBV6-5 to TRBJ2-1; a weak D match, TRBD1 (7 bases). The germline CDR1 and CDR2 sequences are MNHEY and SVGAGI. Trimming removed 11 bases at V and 7 bases at J, with 18 bases between. The CDR3 runs to 13 residues. CDR3 protein: CACWRGPFNEQFF. The CDR3 DNA is TGTGCCTGTTGGAGGGGGCCATTTAATGAGCAGTTCTTC.

The gene calls are TRBV5-1 and TRBJ2-3; D is undetermined. Germline CDR1 reads SGHRS; CDR2 reads YFSETQ. This CDR3 is built from 15 residues. V was trimmed by 1 base and J by 0 bases, leaving 9 bases between them. CDR3 sequence: CASSLQNPSTDTQYF. The DNA for the CDR3 is TGCGCCAGCAGCTTGCAGAATCCTAGCACAGATACGCAGTATTTT.

The V and J genes are TRBV6-6 and TRBJ2-2; 11 nucleotides align to TRBD2. After removal of 7 bases from V and 6 bases from J, the junction contained 7 bases not matched to a gene. The CDR3 is 15 residues long. CDR1 and CDR2 from the germline V gene are MNHNY and SVGAGI (reference sequence). CDR3 DNA: TGTGCCAGCACCCTTAGCGGGGGGGCGTCCGGGGAGCTGTTTTTT. This sequence encodes CASTLSGGASGELFF.

The rearrangement joins TRBV27 to TRBJ1-3, with 8 bases lining up with TRBD1. V was pared by 4 bases and J by 2 bases, with 10 bases of the junction left unmatched. This CDR3 is built from 17 residues. The germline V gene has CDR1 MNHEY and CDR2 SMNVEV (reference sequence). DNA for the CDR3: TGTGCCAGCAGTTCGGGGACAGGTCTTTTGCCTGGAAACACCATATATTTT. Translated, it gives CASSSGTGLLPGNTIYF.

J is TRBJ2-7 and V is TRBV6-6, with D perhaps TRBD1 (5 bases). This CDR3 is built from 13 residues. Trimming stripped 10 bases from V and 0 bases from J, with 13 bases between. Looked up from germline, CDR1 is MNHNY and CDR2 is SVGAGI (reference sequence). CDR3 region: CATEDSYSYEQYF. Here the CDR3 DNA reads TGTGCCACCGAAGACAGCTACTCCTACGAGCAGTACTTC.

The CDR3 DNA is TGTGCCAGCAGTCCCGGGGTTCAGAACACTGAAGCTTTCTTT. It translates to CASSPGVQNTEAFF. The chain is built from TRBV6-5 and TRBJ1-1; the D is unclear. Between the trimmed V and J ends, which lost 5 bases and 1 base, there was a span of 11 bases. The CDR3 spans 14 residues. CDR1 is MNHEY, CDR2 SVGAGI, per germline.

CDR3 bases: TGCGCCAGCAGCCTGGGCGCAGGGGCGAATCAGCCCCAGCATTTT. It translates to CASSLGAGANQPQHF. The V gene is TRBV4-1, the J gene TRBJ1-5; possibly TRBD1 for D (6 bases). V was shortened by 4 bases and J by 4 bases, with 14 bases between the two germline ends. The CDR3 consists of 15 residues. The germline V gene has CDR1 MGHRA and CDR2 YSYEKL.

The genes are TRBV2 and TRBJ2-5, with TRBD1 matching 9 bases. The J call may be faulty, since TRBJ2-7 better matches the DNA end. This CDR3 region has 13 residues. Germline CDR1 is SNHLY and CDR2 is FYNNEI. CDR3 loop: CASRPGQGYEQYF. Here the CDR3 DNA reads TGTGCCAGCCGACCGGGACAGGGCTACGAGCAGTACTTC.

CDR3 loop: CASSQGLATDTQYF. Here the CDR3 DNA reads TGTGCCAGCAGTCAGGGACTAGCAACAGATACGCAGTATTTT. The chain links TRBV7-2 to TRBJ2-3; 9 bases fit TRBD2. The CDR3 has 14 amino acids. Trimming cost V 6 bases and J 3 bases; bases outside gene matches: 4. Germline V lookup: CDR1 SGHTA, CDR2 FQGNSA.

This clone was picked up one time. The V call is TRBV5-1, the J call TRBJ2-7, with 12 bases matching TRBD2. The V gene's germline CDR1 is SGHRS and CDR2 YFSETQ. This CDR3 contains 16 residues. V dropped 0 bases and J dropped 4; count of bases not matched to a gene: 5. DNA of the CDR3: TGCGCCAGCAGCTTGGTTCATCTAGCGGGAGGGTACGAGCAGTACTTC. It codes for CASSLVHLAGGYEQYF.